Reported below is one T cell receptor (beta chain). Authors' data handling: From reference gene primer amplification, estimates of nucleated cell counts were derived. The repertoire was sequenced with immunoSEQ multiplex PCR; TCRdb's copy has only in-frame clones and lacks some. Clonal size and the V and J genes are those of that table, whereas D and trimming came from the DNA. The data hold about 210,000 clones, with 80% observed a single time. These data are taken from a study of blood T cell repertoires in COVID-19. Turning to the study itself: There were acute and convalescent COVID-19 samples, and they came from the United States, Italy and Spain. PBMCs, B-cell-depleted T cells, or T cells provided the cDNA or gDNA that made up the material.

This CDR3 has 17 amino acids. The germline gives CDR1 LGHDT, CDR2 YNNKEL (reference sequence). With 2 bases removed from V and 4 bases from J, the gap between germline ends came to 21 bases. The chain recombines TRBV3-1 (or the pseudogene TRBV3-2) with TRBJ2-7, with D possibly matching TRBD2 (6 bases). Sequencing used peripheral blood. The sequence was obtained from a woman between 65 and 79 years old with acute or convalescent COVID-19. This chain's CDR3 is CASSQPELGRGTYEQYF. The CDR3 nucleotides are TGTGCCAGCAGCCAACCCGAGTTAGGTCGGGGGACTTACGAGCAGTACTTC.